This T cell receptor beta chain was retrieved from a study of CD8+CD57+ T cells in acquired aplastic anemia. By flow cytometry, patients selected for sequencing had shown an expansion of CD8+CD57+ cells. Germline lookup yields CDR1 LGHDT and CDR2 YNNKEL (reference sequence). The CDR3 runs 13 residues. Between the trimmed V and J ends, which lost 0 bases and 6 bases, there was a span of 6 bases. Profiles of TCR beta VDJ and CDR3 were generated from a genomic DNA template. TCRdb re-analysed the reads in MiXCR, keeping a single row per CDR3 protein. The data hold about 160,000 distinct CDR3 sequences, with under 55% observed a single time.

The sequenced sample was sorted CD4+, CD8+, or CD8+CD57+ T cells (not recorded which) from PBMCs. The source of this sequence is a human donor with aplastic anemia. V gene TRBV3-1 combines with J gene TRBJ1-5; a possible D gene is TRBD1 (5 bases). The CDR3 region has the DNA TGTGCCAGCAGCCAAGAGGGGCGTCAGCCCCAGCATTTT. Its translation: CASSQEGRQPQHF.